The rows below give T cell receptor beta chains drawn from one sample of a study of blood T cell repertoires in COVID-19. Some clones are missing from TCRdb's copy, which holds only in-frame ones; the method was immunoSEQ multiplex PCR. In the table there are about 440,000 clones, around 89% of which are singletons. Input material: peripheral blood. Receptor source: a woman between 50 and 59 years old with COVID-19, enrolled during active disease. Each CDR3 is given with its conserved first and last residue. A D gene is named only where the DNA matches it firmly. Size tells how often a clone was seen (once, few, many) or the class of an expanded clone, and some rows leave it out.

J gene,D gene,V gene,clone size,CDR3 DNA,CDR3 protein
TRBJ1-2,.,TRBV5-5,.,TGTGCCAGCAGGTTAATTTCTAACTATGGCTACACCTTC,CASRLISNYGYTF
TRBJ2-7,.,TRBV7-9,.,TGTGCCAGCAGCCGAAGCGAGATCTCCAAGGTGGACTTC,CASSRSEISKVDF
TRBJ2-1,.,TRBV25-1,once,TGTGCCAGCAGTGAACTAGGGGGGGGACTACGCAATGAGCAGTTCTTC,CASSELGGGLRNEQFF
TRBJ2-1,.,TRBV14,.,TGTGCCAGCAGCCAAGTCGGGGGGCACGACAATGAGCAGTTCTTC,CASSQVGGHDNEQFF
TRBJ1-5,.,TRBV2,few,TGTGCCAGCAGTGAAATCTTGACAGACAATCAGCCCCAGCATTTT,CASSEILTDNQPQHF
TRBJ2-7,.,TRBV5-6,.,TGTGCCAGCAGCTTGTACGGGACACGTGAGCAGTACTTC,CASSLYGTREQYF
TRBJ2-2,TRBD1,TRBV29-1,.,TGCAGCGTACTCCGGGACAGTCCAGCTACCGGGGAGCTGTTTTTT,CSVLRDSPATGELFF
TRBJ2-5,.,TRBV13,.,TGTGCCAGCAGCCCCCCACTCGGAGAGACCCAGTACTTC,CASSPPLGETQYF
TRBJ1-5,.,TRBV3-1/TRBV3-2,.,TGTGCCAGCAGCCAAGACAGGGAACAGCCCCAGCATTTT,CASSQDREQPQHF
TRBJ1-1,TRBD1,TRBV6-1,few,TGTGCCAGCAGTGAGGGGGACAGGGCTAACACTGAAGCTTTCTTT,CASSEGDRANTEAFF
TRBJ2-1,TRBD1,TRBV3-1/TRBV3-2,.,TGTGCCAGCAGCCAGACCGACAGGGGTTACAATGAGCAGTTCTTC,CASSQTDRGYNEQFF
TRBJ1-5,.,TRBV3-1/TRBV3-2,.,TGTGCCAGCAGCCCTGGGGGGGACGTAGCTCAGCCCCAGCATTTT,CASSPGGDVAQPQHF
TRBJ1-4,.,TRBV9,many,TGTGCCAGCAGCGAGAGTGCTACAGCTAATGAAAAACTGTTTTTT,CASSESATANEKLFF
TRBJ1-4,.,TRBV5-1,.,TGCGCCAGCAGCCTGGGACATTCGTCTGAAAAACTGTTTTTT,CASSLGHSSEKLFF
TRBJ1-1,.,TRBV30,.,TGTGCCTGGAGTGGCAGGGGAATGAACACTGAAGCTTTCTTT,CAWSGRGMNTEAFF
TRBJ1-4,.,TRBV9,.,TGTGCCAGCAGCGCGGGGACACGAGAAAAACTGTTTTTT,CASSAGTREKLFF
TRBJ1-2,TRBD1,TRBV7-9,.,TGTGCCAGCAGCCTAGGACAGGGGAGGGATGGCTACACCTTC,CASSLGQGRDGYTF
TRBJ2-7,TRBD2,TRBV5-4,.,TGTGCCAGCAGCTCGGGAGCGGGGGGACCCTCCTACGAGCAGTACTTC,CASSSGAGGPSYEQYF
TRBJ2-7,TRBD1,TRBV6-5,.,TGTGCCATTTACCGGGACAGGGAGCCCTACGAGCAGTACTTC,CAIYRDREPYEQYF
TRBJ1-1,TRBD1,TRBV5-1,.,TGCGCCAGCAGCTCGATTATGGGACAGACCGGTGAAGCTTTCTTT,CASSSIMGQTGEAFF
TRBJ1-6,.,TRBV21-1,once,TGTGCCAGCAGCAAACTGGTGCCAGGGACAGGTTTTTCTCCGAATTCACCCCTCCACTTT,CASSKLVPGTGFSPNSPLHF
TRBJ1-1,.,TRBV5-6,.,TGTGCCTGCGGCCAGGGGACTGAAGCTTTCTTT,CACGQGTEAFF